The 12 T cell receptor beta chains presented below share a single source sample, sequenced in a study of cytomegalovirus exposure and HLA in healthy donors. The primer mix had 60 Vbeta and 13 Jbeta primers. This table comes from immunoSEQ multiplex PCR, and its TCRdb copy is limited to in-frame clones, with some not included. The data hold approximately 190,000 clones, with approximately 11% observed a single time. The sequencing sample was made of PBMCs. The receptor source for this set is a man between 50 and 59 years old in good health and CMV-seropositive.

The table lists this clone with a few counts. The V and J genes are TRBV15 and TRBJ1-1; 7 bases fit TRBD1. Germline V lookup: CDR1 LNHNV, CDR2 YYDKDF (reference sequence). J gave up 6 bases and V 4 bases, and 5 bases lay outside the gene matches. This CDR3 contains 13 residues. The CDR3 region is CATSTGTVAEAFF. CDR3 DNA: TGTGCCACCAGCACCGGGACAGTCGCTGAAGCTTTCTTT. Based on the CDR3 plus reference TRBV15 and TRBJ1-1, the full variable domain is DAMVIQNPRYQVTQFGKPVTLSCSQTLNHNVMYWYQQKSSQAPKLLFHYYDKDFNNEADTPDNFQSRRPNTSFCFLDIRSPGLGDTAMYLCATSTGTVAEAFFGQGTRLTVV.

The chain carries TRBV19 and TRBJ1-5, with unresolved D. This CDR3 spans 15 amino acids. Germline V gives CDR1 LNHDA, CDR2 SQIVND (reference sequence). V gave up 7 bases and J gave up 0 bases, with 13 bases separating them. CDR3 DNA: TGTGCCAGTATTGAGGGCCGTTATAGCAATCAGCCCCAGCATTTT. Encoded protein: CASIEGRYSNQPQHF.

This clone was recorded a few times. V and J are TRBV2 and TRBJ1-4; 9 nucleotides match TRBD1. Germline values: CDR1 SNHLY, CDR2 FYNNEI. V was clipped by 8 bases and J by 7 bases; unmatched bases: 5. The CDR3 sequence is 13 residues long. CDR3 nucleotide sequence: TGTGCCAGCCGAGGGACAGGGTTTGAAAAACTGTTTTTT. Translating it yields CASRGTGFEKLFF.

This clone has just a few counts. J is TRBJ2-5 and V is TRBV29-1, with D perhaps TRBD1 (5 bases). Germline loops: CDR1 SQVTM, CDR2 ANQGSEA. The CDR3 runs to 12 residues. V was shortened by 4 bases and J by 1 base, with 7 bases between the two germline ends. CDR3 sequence reads: CSVARGQETQYF. The CDR3 nucleotides are TGCAGCGTTGCAAGGGGCCAAGAGACCCAGTACTTC.

This clone turned up a few times. The DNA for the CDR3 is TGTGCCTGGCGGGGGGCTAACTATGGCTACACCTTC. Its translation: CAWRGANYGYTF. The chain carries TRBV30 and TRBJ1-2, with D possibly matching TRBD1 (5 bases). Trimming left V 5 bases short and J 0 bases short, with 7 bases between. The CDR3 contains 12 residues. Germline CDR1 GTSNPN, CDR2 SVGIG (reference sequence).

The genes are TRBV7-2 and TRBJ2-1; TRBD1 might be the D (5 bases). The CDR3 runs to 14 residues. V dropped 5 bases and J dropped 7 bases, with 15 bases sitting between them. Germline V gives CDR1 SGHTA, CDR2 FQGNSA. DNA for the CDR3: TGTGCCAGCAGCGTTGACAGTTCTCGGAATGAGCAGTTCTTC. Amino acid sequence: CASSVDSSRNEQFF.

The CDR3 DNA reads TGCGCCAGCAGTGCTATTCAGGGGCCTTATGGCTACACCTTC. This gives the protein CASSAIQGPYGYTF. V gene TRBV10-2 combines with J gene TRBJ1-2; tentative D call: TRBD1 (6 bases). Trimming removed 4 bases at V and 5 bases at J, with 14 bases between. This CDR3 comprises 14 residues. CDR1 WSHSY and CDR2 SAAADI come from the germline V gene.

This clone turned up a few times. The chain carries TRBV5-1 and TRBJ2-7; D possibly corresponds to TRBD1 (6 bases). The CDR3 has 13 amino acids. Germline values: CDR1 SGHRS, CDR2 YFSETQ. V was pared by 0 bases and J by 3 bases, with 7 bases between. The CDR3 DNA follows: TGCGCCAGCAGCTTGGTAGGGGGCTACGAGCAGTACTTC. It translates to CASSLVGGYEQYF. The full variable domain, rest sourced from reference TRBV5-1 and TRBJ2-7, is KAGVTQTPRYLIKTRGQQVTLSCSPISGHRSVSWYQQTPGQGLQFLFEYFSETQRNKGNFPGRFSGRQFSNSRSEMNVSTLELGDSALYLCASSLVGGYEQYFGPGTRLTVT.

This clone occurred a few times. The genes are TRBV4-1 and TRBJ2-3; D is possibly TRBD2 (6 bases). V was shortened by 1 base and J by 6 bases, with 14 bases between the two germline ends. Germline V gives CDR1 MGHRA, CDR2 YSYEKL. CDR3 size: 15 residues. CDR3 amino acids: CASSQGYTSPDTQYF. The CDR3 DNA reads as TGCGCCAGCAGCCAAGGGTATACTAGCCCTGATACGCAGTATTTT.

The chain recombines TRBV5-1 with TRBJ1-3, with D perhaps TRBD1 (6 bases). The CDR3 loop spans 16 amino acids. Trimming took 7 bases from V and 0 from J, leaving 17 bases between them. Germline values: CDR1 SGHRS, CDR2 YFSETQ. The CDR3 loop is CASGLQGSSSGNTIYF. CDR3 DNA sequence: TGCGCCAGCGGATTACAGGGTAGCAGCTCTGGAAACACCATATATTTT. Full variable domain (remainder filled in from reference TRBV5-1 and TRBJ1-3): KAGVTQTPRYLIKTRGQQVTLSCSPISGHRSVSWYQQTPGQGLQFLFEYFSETQRNKGNFPGRFSGRQFSNSRSEMNVSTLELGDSALYLCASGLQGSSSGNTIYFGEGSWLTVV.

This sequence joins TRBV29-1 and TRBJ2-1, with 10 bases fitting TRBD2. The CDR3 covers 15 residues. Trimming at V came to 2 bases and at J to 7 bases, leaving 8 bases not matched to a gene. CDR1 is SQVTM, CDR2 ANQGSEA, per germline. The CDR3 reads CSVESLSGGGNEQFF. CDR3 DNA sequence: TGCAGCGTTGAATCCTTGAGCGGGGGGGGGAATGAGCAGTTCTTC.

This clone was observed a few times. The V and J genes are TRBV6-1 and TRBJ1-5; a weak D match, TRBD1 (5 bases). Per the germline V gene, CDR1 is MNHNS and CDR2 is SASEGT. The CDR3 runs 15 residues. V was shortened by 6 bases and J by 7 bases, with 19 bases between the two germline ends. The CDR3 coding sequence is TGTGCCAGCAGGGGGCAGCTCCCTAGTATCCAGCCCCAGCATTTT. Translated: CASRGQLPSIQPQHF.